These T cell receptor beta chains were read from a single sample in a study of cytomegalovirus exposure and HLA in healthy donors. Data came from immunoSEQ multiplex PCR; TCRdb stores just in-frame clones and leaves some out. The repertoire holds under 150,000 clones, with 75% to 90% as singletons. The specimen was PBMCs. These receptors were collected from a woman in her 40s in good health and CMV-seronegative. The CDR3 runs from the conserved cysteine through the conserved F or W. A D gene is named only where the DNA matches it firmly. Size is omitted from some rows. Given values are once, few, many or a class for expanded clones.

V	D	J	size	DNA	CDR3
TRBV4-2	NA	TRBJ2-4	NA	TGTGCCAGCAGCCCAAGGGGGACACCTTCGACCAAAAACATTCAGTACTTC	CASSPRGTPSTKNIQYF
TRBV27	NA	TRBJ2-4	NA	TGTGCCAGGAGCTGTGTAACTGTTCCCCAGGGAAACATTCAGTACTTC	CARSCVTVPQGNIQYF
TRBV7-9	TRBD1	TRBJ1-4	NA	TGTGCCAGCAGCTTTACAAAGGACAGGGGTGAAAAACTGTTTTTT	CASSFTKDRGEKLFF
TRBV7-3	TRBD1	TRBJ2-3	NA	TGTGCCAGCAGCTCGACAGGGGGGTCAGATACGCAGTATTTT	CASSSTGGSDTQYF
TRBV6-5	NA	TRBJ2-3	NA	TGTGCCAGCAGCCTCCTTCTTTACACAGATACGCAGTATTTT	CASSLLLYTDTQYF
TRBV4-1	NA	TRBJ2-1	NA	TGCGCCAGCAGCCAAGGGAGGGGGGGGGATGCCTACAATGAGCAGTTCTTC	CASSQGRGGDAYNEQFF
TRBV4-2	NA	TRBJ2-1	few	TGTGCCAGCAGCCAAGATAGGACTACATACAATGAGCAGTTCTTC	CASSQDRTTYNEQFF
TRBV5-1	TRBD2	TRBJ2-1	NA	TGCGCCAGCAGCCCGGGACTAGCGGTTAACAATGAGCAGTTCTTC	CASSPGLAVNNEQFF
TRBV23-1	TRBD1	TRBJ1-4	NA	TGCGCCAGCAGTCAATCCGACAGGGTAGAAGGTAATGAAAAACTGTTTTTT	CASSQSDRVEGNEKLFF
TRBV4-2	NA	TRBJ1-2	NA	TGTGCCAGCAGCCAAGGCCAGAACTATGGCTACACCTTC	CASSQGQNYGYTF
TRBV5-1	NA	TRBJ2-5	NA	TGCGCCAGCAGCTTGGGCAGGGGGGAAGAGACCCAGTACTTC	CASSLGRGEETQYF
TRBV14	TRBD2	TRBJ2-5	few	TGTGCCAGCAGCCAGTGGACTAGCGGGAGGAGAGAGACCCAGTACTTC	CASSQWTSGRRETQYF
TRBV6-5	NA	TRBJ2-3	NA	TGTGCCGGGAAGTCACAGGGGACTAGCACAGATACGCAGTATTTT	CAGKSQGTSTDTQYF
TRBV28	TRBD1	TRBJ1-1	NA	TGTGCCAGCAGGCCCGGACAGGGTGTTGGTGAAGCTTTCTTT	CASRPGQGVGEAFF
TRBV29-1	TRBD1	TRBJ2-1	NA	TGCAGCGTTGTCAGACAGGGGAATGAGCAGTTCTTC	CSVVRQGNEQFF
TRBV7-2	TRBD1	TRBJ2-7	NA	TGTGCCAGCAGCTTAGGGGACAGCCTTTCCTACGAGCAGTACTTC	CASSLGDSLSYEQYF
TRBV29-1	TRBD2	TRBJ2-1	NA	TGCAGCGTCGGGGGACTAGCGGGGGACTACAATGAGCAGTTCTTC	CSVGGLAGDYNEQFF
TRBV7-9	NA	TRBJ1-5	NA	TGTGCCAGCATCGCTGCCCGGACAGATTTATTTAGCAATCAGCCCCAGCATTTT	CASIAARTDLFSNQPQHF
TRBV5-4	NA	TRBJ2-5	NA	TGTGCCAGCAGCTTGGCCCCACGGACAGAAGAGACCCAGTACTTC	CASSLAPRTEETQYF
TRBV15	TRBD1	TRBJ1-5	NA	TGTGCCACCAGCCGGACAGGGGCATCCCGGCCCCAGCATTTT	CATSRTGASRPQHF
TRBV19	NA	TRBJ1-5	NA	TGTGCCAGTAGCCCCACAGGAATTGGTCAGCCCCAGCATTTT	CASSPTGIGQPQHF
TRBV5-1	NA	TRBJ1-1	NA	TGCGCCAGCAGCACCACAGCGAACACTGAAGCTTTCTTT	CASSTTANTEAFF
TRBV7-2	TRBD1	TRBJ1-6	NA	TGTGCCAGCAGCTTAGCGGGGACAGGGCATAATTCACCCCTCCACTTT	CASSLAGTGHNSPLHF
TRBV25-1	NA	TRBJ2-5	NA	TGTGCCAGCGGGGTTGGAGGGCTCCTTGAGGACCAAGAGACCCAGTACTTC	CASGVGGLLEDQETQYF
TRBV28	NA	TRBJ1-1	NA	TGTGCCAGCAGTTTAGTATGGGGGCGCCACACTGAAGCTTTCTTT	CASSLVWGRHTEAFF
TRBV4-2	NA	TRBJ1-5	NA	TGTGCCAGCCAGAGAAGCCCAGGAAGCAATCAGCCCCAGCATTTT	CASQRSPGSNQPQHF
TRBV4-2	TRBD2	TRBJ2-7	NA	TGTGCCAGCAGCCAAGAACTAGCGTTCGAGCAGTACTTC	CASSQELAFEQYF
TRBV19	NA	TRBJ1-2	NA	TGTGCCAGTAGTATCCGACAGGTTACTAACTATGGCTACACCTTC	CASSIRQVTNYGYTF
TRBV7-2	NA	TRBJ1-5	NA	TGTGCCAGCAGCCCCTCGGGTTTGAATCAGCCCCAGCATTTT	CASSPSGLNQPQHF
TRBV2	NA	TRBJ1-2	NA	TGTGCCAGCAGTTTCGGGACAATTAACTATGGCTACACCTTC	CASSFGTINYGYTF
TRBV13	TRBD1	TRBJ2-5	NA	TGTGCCAGCAGCGACCGGACAGGGGGAAATATCCGGGAGACCCAGTACTTC	CASSDRTGGNIRETQYF
TRBV7-8	NA	TRBJ1-5	NA	TGTGCCAGCAGCTTAAAGGACAGATATCAGCCCCAGCATTTT	CASSLKDRYQPQHF
TRBV7-6	NA	TRBJ1-6	NA	TGTGCCAGCAGCTTAGCGTCCGGCGGTTGGTCACCCCTCCACTTT	CASSLASGGWSPLHF
TRBV29-1	NA	TRBJ1-2	NA	TGCAGCGCGGGCGGGTCTAGCTATGGCTACACCTTC	CSAGGSSYGYTF
TRBV7-2	NA	TRBJ1-4	NA	TGTGCCAGCAGCCCCGGTCCCAGGGAAAAACTGTTTTTT	CASSPGPREKLFF
TRBV7-8	TRBD1	TRBJ2-1	few	TGTGCCAGCAGAGATCGGTGGACAGGGATCTTCGATGAGCAGTTCTTC	CASRDRWTGIFDEQFF
TRBV25-1	NA	TRBJ2-5	NA	TGTGCCAGCAACAGGGGGGGAGAGACCCAGTACTTC	CASNRGGETQYF
TRBV4-3	TRBD2	TRBJ2-1	NA	TGCGCCAGCAGTCTGACTAGCGGAGACAATGAGCAGTTCTTC	CASSLTSGDNEQFF
TRBV5-1	TRBD2	TRBJ2-3	NA	TGCGCCAGCAGCCCGGGACTAGCGGGAGGCGATACGCAGTATTTT	CASSPGLAGGDTQYF
TRBV28	TRBD1	TRBJ1-1	NA	TGTGCCAGCACGGGGGACAGCCCGAACACTGAAGCTTTCTTT	CASTGDSPNTEAFF
TRBV7-9	NA	TRBJ1-1	NA	TGTGCCAGCAGCTGGGGGGTATTCAACACTGAAGCTTTCTTT	CASSWGVFNTEAFF
TRBV9	NA	TRBJ2-5	NA	TGTGCCAGCAGCTTCCGACCCACAGGAGAGACCCAGTACTTC	CASSFRPTGETQYF
TRBV29-1	NA	TRBJ2-7	NA	TGCATCCCAGTGGAGGATATTTACGAGCAGTACTTC	CIPVEDIYEQYF
TRBV7-8	NA	TRBJ2-7	NA	TGTGCCAGCAGCTTAAGTGGGCAGGGGACGGGCGAGCAGTACTTC	CASSLSGQGTGEQYF
TRBV6-5	TRBD1	TRBJ1-1	NA	TGTGCCAGCAGTTCTACAGGGGTAGGGCCGAACACTGAAGCTTTCTTT	CASSSTGVGPNTEAFF
TRBV27	TRBD1	TRBJ1-2	NA	TGTGCCAGCAGTTTCTCAGCGGCACGGACAGGGGGAAAGGGCTATGGCTACACCTTC	CASSFSAARTGGKGYGYTF
TRBV5-1	TRBD2	TRBJ2-1	NA	TGCGCCAGCAGCGTGGGACTAGCGGGCTACAATGAGCAGTTCTTC	CASSVGLAGYNEQFF